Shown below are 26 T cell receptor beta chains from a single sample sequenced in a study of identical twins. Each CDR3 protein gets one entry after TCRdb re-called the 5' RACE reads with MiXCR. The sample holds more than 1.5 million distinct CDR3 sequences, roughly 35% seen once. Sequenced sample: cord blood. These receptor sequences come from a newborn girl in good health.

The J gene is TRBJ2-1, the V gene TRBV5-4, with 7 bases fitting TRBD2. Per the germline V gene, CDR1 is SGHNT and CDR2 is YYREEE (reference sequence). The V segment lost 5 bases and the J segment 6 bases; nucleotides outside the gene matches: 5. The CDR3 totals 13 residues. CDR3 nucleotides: TGTGCCAGCAGTTATGGGACTACCAATGAGCAGTTCTTC. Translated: CASSYGTTNEQFF.

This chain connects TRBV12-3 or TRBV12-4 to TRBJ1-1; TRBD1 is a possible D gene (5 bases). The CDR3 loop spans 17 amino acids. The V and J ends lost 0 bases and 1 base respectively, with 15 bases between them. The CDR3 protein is CASSLAPMGRQNTEAFF. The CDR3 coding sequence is TGTGCCAGCAGTTTAGCGCCAATGGGGCGCCAGAACACTGAAGCTTTCTTT.

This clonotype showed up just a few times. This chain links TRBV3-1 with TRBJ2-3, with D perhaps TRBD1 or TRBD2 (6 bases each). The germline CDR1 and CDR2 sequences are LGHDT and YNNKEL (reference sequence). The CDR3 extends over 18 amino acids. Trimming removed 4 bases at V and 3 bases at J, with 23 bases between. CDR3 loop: CASSRKLIGGFSTDTQYF. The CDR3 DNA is TGTGCCAGCAGCCGTAAGCTTATCGGGGGCTTCAGTACAGATACGCAGTATTTT.

Here the CDR3 DNA reads TGTGCCAGCAGCAATGCGGGGATCAGGGACTACCCAGACAATGAGCAGTTCTTC. Encoded protein: CASSNAGIRDYPDNEQFF. The chain recombines TRBV21-1 with TRBJ2-1; the tabulated D call, TRBD2, remains unverified against the DNA. TRBV21-1 is a documented pseudogene. This CDR3 spans 18 amino acids.

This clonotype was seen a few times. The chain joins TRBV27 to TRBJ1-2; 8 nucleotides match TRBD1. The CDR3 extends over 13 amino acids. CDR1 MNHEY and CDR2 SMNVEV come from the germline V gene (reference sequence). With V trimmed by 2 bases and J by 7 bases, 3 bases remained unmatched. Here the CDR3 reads CASSLRTGIGYTF. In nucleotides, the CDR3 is TGTGCCAGCAGTTTACGGACAGGGATTGGCTACACCTTC.

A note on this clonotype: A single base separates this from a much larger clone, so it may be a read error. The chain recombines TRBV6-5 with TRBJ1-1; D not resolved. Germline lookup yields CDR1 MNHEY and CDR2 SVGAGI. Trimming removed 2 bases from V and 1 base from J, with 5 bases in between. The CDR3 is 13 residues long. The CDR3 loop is CASSYVQNTEAFF. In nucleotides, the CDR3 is TGTGCCAGCAGTTACGTACAGAACACTGAAGCTTTCTTT.

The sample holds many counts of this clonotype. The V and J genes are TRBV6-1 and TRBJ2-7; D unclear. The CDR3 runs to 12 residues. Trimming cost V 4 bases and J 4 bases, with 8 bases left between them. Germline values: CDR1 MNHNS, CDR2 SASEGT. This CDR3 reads CASSGGIYEQYF. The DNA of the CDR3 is TGTGCCAGCAGTGGTGGAATTTACGAGCAGTACTTC.

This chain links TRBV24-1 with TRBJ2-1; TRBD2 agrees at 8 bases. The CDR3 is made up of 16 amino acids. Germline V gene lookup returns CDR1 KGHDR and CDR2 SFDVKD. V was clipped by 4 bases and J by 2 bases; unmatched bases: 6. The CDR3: CATSESAGAAYNEQFF. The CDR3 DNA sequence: TGTGCCACCAGTGAGTCAGCGGGAGCGGCCTACAATGAGCAGTTCTTC.

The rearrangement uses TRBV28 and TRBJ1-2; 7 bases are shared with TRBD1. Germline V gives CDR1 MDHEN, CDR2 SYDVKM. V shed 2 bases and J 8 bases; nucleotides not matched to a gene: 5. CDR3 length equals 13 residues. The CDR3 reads CASSLPTGSGYTF. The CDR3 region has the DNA TGTGCCAGCAGTTTACCGACAGGGAGCGGCTACACCTTC.

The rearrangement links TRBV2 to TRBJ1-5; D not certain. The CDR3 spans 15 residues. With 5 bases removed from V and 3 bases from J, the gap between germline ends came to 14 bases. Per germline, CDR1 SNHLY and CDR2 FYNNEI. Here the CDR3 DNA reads TGTGCCAGCAGTCCCCGGCAGCTGTCCAATCAGCCCCAGCATTTT. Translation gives CASSPRQLSNQPQHF.

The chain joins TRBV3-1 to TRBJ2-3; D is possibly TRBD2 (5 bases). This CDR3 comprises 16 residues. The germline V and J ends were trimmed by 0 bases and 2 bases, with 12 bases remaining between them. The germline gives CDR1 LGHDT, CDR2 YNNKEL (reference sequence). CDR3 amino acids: CASSQDLGVLTDTQYF. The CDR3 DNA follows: TGTGCCAGCAGCCAAGATCTCGGGGTCCTCACAGATACGCAGTATTTT.

In DNA, the CDR3 is TGTGCCAGCAGCTTTTTGGGGTCTAGCGGGAGCGCAGATACGCAGTATTTT. Amino acids: CASSFLGSSGSADTQYF. The chain combines TRBV7-6 with TRBJ2-3; 10 bases align to TRBD2. Looked up from germline, CDR1 is SGHVS and CDR2 is FNYEAQ. V lost 3 bases and J lost 4; bases outside the gene matches: 10. The CDR3 covers 17 residues.

CDR3 residues: CASSSGTGGLNYGYTF. As DNA, the CDR3 is TGTGCCAGCAGTTCGGGGACAGGGGGCCTTAACTATGGCTACACCTTC. The rearrangement links TRBV12-3 or TRBV12-4 to TRBJ1-2, with 12 bases that match TRBD1. This CDR3 is 16 amino acids long. Trimming cost V 4 bases and J 1 base; bases outside gene matches: 4.

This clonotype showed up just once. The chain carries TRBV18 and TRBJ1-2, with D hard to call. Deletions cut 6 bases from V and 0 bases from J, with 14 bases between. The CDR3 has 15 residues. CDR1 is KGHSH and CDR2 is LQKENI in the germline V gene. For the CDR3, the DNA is TGTGCCAGCTCCCTCAGACTACATACTAACTATGGCTACACCTTC. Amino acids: CASSLRLHTNYGYTF.

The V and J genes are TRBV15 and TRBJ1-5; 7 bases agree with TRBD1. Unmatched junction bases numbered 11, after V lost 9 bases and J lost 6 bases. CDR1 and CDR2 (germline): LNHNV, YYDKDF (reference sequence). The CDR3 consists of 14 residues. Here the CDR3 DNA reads TGTGCCACAGATAATCAGGGGGTCAGTCAGCCCCAGCATTTT. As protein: CATDNQGVSQPQHF. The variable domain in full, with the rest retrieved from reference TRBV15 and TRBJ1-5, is DAMVIQNPRYQVTQFGKPVTLSCSQTLNHNVMYWYQQKSSQAPKLLFHYYDKDFNNEADTPDNFQSRRPNTSFCFLDIRSPGLGDTAMYLCATDNQGVSQPQHFGDGTRLSIL.

Written as DNA, the CDR3 is TGTGCCAGCAGCAAAACCCCGACAGGGGAGGGGGAAAACATTCAGTACTTC. Translating gives CASSKTPTGEGENIQYF. V and J are TRBV21-1 and TRBJ2-4; the listed D gene, TRBD1, was not tested against the DNA. TRBV21-1 is annotated as a pseudogene. This CDR3 has 17 residues.

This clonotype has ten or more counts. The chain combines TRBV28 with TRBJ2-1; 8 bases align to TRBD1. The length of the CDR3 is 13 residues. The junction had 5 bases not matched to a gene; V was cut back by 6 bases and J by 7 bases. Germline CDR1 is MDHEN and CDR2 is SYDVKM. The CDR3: CASRRQGSNEQFF. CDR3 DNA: TGTGCCAGCAGACGACAGGGGTCGAATGAGCAGTTCTTC.

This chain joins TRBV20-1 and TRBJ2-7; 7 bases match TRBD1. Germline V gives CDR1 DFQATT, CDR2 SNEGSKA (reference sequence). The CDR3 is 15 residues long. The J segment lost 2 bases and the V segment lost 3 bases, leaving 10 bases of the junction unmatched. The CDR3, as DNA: TGCAGTGCTAGTGAAGGGGGCGCTGAGGCCTACGAGCAGTACTTC. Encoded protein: CSASEGGAEAYEQYF.

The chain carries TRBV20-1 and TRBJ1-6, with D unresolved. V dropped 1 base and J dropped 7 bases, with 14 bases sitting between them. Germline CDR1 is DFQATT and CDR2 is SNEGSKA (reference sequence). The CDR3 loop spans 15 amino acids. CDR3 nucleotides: TGCAGTGCTAGAGGACACCGAGAAGTCAATTCACCCCTCCACTTT. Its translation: CSARGHREVNSPLHF.

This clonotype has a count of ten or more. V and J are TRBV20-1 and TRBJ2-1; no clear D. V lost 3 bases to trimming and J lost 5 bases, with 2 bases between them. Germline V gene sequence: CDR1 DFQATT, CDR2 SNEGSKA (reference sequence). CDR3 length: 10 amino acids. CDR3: CSASNNEQFF. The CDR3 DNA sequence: TGCAGTGCTAGTAACAATGAGCAGTTCTTC.

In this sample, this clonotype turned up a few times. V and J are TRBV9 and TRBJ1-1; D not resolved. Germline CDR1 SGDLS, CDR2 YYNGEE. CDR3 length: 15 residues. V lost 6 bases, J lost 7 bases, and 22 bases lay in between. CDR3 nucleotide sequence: TGTGCCAGCACCACTGGATCCAACACCGTTCGTGAAGCTTTCTTT. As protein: CASTTGSNTVREAFF.

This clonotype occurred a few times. The CDR3 region has the DNA TGTGCCAGCAGTTGGGGGGACTCACCCCTCCACTTT. This codes for CASSWGDSPLHF. V and J are TRBV25-1 and TRBJ1-6; D perhaps matches TRBD1 (5 bases). Germline CDR1 reads MGHDK; CDR2 reads SYGVNS. Trimming pared 5 bases from V and 10 bases from J, leaving 9 bases between. CDR3 length: 12 amino acids.

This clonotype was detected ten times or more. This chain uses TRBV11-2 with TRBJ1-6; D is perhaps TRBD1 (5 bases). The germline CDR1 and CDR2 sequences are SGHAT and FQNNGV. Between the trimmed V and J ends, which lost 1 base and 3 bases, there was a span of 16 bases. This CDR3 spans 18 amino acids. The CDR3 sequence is CASSLVRGLKDYNSPLHF. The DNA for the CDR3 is TGTGCCAGCAGCTTAGTGAGGGGCCTAAAGGACTATAATTCACCCCTCCACTTT. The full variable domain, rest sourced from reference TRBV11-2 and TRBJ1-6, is EAGVAQSPRYKIIEKRQSVAFWCNPISGHATLYWYQQILGQGPKLLIQFQNNGVVDDSQLPKDRFSAERLKGVDSTLKIQPAKLEDSAVYLCASSLVRGLKDYNSPLHFGNGTRLTVT.

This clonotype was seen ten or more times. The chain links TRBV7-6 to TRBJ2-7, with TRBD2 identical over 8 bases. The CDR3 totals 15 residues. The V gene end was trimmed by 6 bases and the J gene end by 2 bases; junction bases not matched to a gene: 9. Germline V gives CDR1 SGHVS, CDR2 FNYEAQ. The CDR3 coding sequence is TGTGCCAGCAGTTCATCTAGCGGGTTGACCTACGAGCAGTACTTC. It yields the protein CASSSSSGLTYEQYF.

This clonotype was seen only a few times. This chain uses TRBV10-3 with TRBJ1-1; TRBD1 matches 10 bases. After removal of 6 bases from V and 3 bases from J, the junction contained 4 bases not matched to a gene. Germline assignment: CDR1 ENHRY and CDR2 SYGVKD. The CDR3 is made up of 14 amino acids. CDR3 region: CAIRPGQGYTEAFF. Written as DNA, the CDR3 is TGTGCCATCAGACCGGGACAGGGGTACACTGAAGCTTTCTTT.

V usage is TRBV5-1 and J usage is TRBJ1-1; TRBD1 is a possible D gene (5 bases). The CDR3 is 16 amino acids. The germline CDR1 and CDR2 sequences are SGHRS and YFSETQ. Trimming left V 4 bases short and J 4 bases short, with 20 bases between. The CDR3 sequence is CASSLTPRRGTTEAFF. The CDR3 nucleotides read TGCGCCAGCAGCCTAACGCCCCGCCGGGGGACCACTGAAGCTTTCTTT.